What follows are 17 T cell receptor beta chains derived from one specimen sequenced in a study of shared clonotypes between healthy human individuals. CD45RO negativity and positive selection for CCR7 defined naive CD8 cells, a population that excluded terminally differentiated effector memory CD45RA+ cells. This table comes from immunoSEQ multiplex PCR, and its TCRdb copy is limited to in-frame clones, with some not included. Among about 2 million clones listed, approximately 94% were seen once. The sequencing sample was made of naive CD8+ T cells sorted from blood. Every receptor here comes from a man between 18 and 35 years old in good health.

The chain carries TRBV27 and TRBJ1-4; D remains ambiguous. CDR3 length: 14 amino acids. V lost 8 bases, J lost 4 bases, and 14 bases lay in between. Germline assignment: CDR1 MNHEY and CDR2 SMNVEV (reference sequence). CDR3 loop: CASGRTILNEKLFF. The DNA for the CDR3 is TGTGCCAGCGGACGGACGATCCTTAATGAAAAACTGTTTTTT.

The rearrangement joins TRBV7-2 to TRBJ2-1; D gene unclear. This CDR3 spans 14 amino acids. Germline CDR1 is SGHTA and CDR2 is FQGNSA. V shed 1 base and J shed 3 bases, with 7 bases lying between them. CDR3 protein: CASSLVPRYNEQFF. The DNA for the CDR3 is TGTGCCAGCAGCTTAGTTCCCCGCTACAATGAGCAGTTCTTC.

The CDR3 protein is CASSQGPTGDPYEQYF. The CDR3 nucleotides read TGTGCCAGCAGCCAAGGTCCAACAGGGGACCCCTACGAGCAGTACTTC. V gene TRBV14 combines with J gene TRBJ2-7, with TRBD1 matching over 7 bases. Germline V CDR1 and CDR2: SGHDN, FVKESK. The ends lost 1 base at V and 2 bases at J; junction bases unmatched: 8. The CDR3 runs to 16 residues.

The J gene is TRBJ1-1, the V gene TRBV28; the D is unclear. V shed 4 bases and J shed 4 bases, with 10 bases lying between them. The length of the CDR3 is 13 residues. Germline V gene lookup returns CDR1 MDHEN and CDR2 SYDVKM. CDR3 DNA: TGTGCCAGCAGTTCCTCCCCAGGCACTGAAGCTTTCTTT. Encoded protein: CASSSSPGTEAFF.

The chain uses TRBV7-9 and TRBJ2-5; 10 bases line up with TRBD2. This CDR3 comprises 18 residues. Germline V gene data show CDR1 as SEHNR and CDR2 as FQNEAQ (reference sequence). V was clipped by 5 bases and J by 5 bases; unmatched bases: 17. In DNA form, the CDR3 reads TGTGCCAGCAGCCTGACGGCTAGCGGGGGTTTATCGGTGGAGACCCAGTACTTC. Translating gives CASSLTASGGLSVETQYF.

The CDR3: CASSDAGQGGTDTQYF. For the CDR3, the DNA is TGCGCCAGCAGTGACGCGGGACAGGGGGGCACAGATACGCAGTATTTT. V gene TRBV10-1 combines with J gene TRBJ2-3; 11 bases align to TRBD1. The CDR3 has 16 amino acids. Germline V gives CDR1 WNHNN, CDR2 SYGVQD (reference sequence). V was pared by 3 bases and J by 1 base, with 3 bases of the junction left unmatched.

The chain joins TRBV13 to TRBJ2-7; 9 bases are a match to TRBD2. Germline trimming cut 1 base from V and 2 bases from J; bases unmatched to any gene: 6. Germline CDR1 and CDR2: PRHDT and FYEKMQ (reference sequence). The CDR3 has 16 residues. The CDR3: CASSLVAGVGAYEQYF. The DNA of the CDR3 is TGTGCCAGCAGCTTAGTAGCGGGAGTAGGGGCCTACGAGCAGTACTTC.

The chain employs TRBV4-1 and TRBJ1-1; D remains ambiguous. CDR1 is MGHRA and CDR2 is YSYEKL in the germline V gene. Trimming took off 5 bases at V and 1 base at J, with 11 bases between the two ends. This CDR3 is 14 amino acids long. For the CDR3, the DNA is TGCGCCAGCAGCGGCTTGGAAGGGAACACTGAAGCTTTCTTT. Its translation is CASSGLEGNTEAFF.

For this clone: Other DNA sequences in this sample translate to the same CDR3. The chain joins TRBV28 to TRBJ2-7, with a tentative D call TRBD1 (6 bases). The CDR3 contains 12 residues. The germline CDR1 and CDR2 sequences are MDHEN and SYDVKM. Trimming left V 6 bases short and J 4 bases short, with 10 bases between. CDR3 nucleotide sequence: TGTGCCAGCAGCCTTACAGGGTACGAGCAGTACTTC. Translated: CASSLTGYEQYF.

V gene TRBV25-1 combines with J gene TRBJ1-2; maybe TRBD1 (5 bases). This CDR3 is 12 amino acids long. V was pared by 5 bases and J by 6 bases, with 10 bases between. Germline CDR1 MGHDK, CDR2 SYGVNS. The CDR3 loop is CASSIRDDGYTF. In DNA form, the CDR3 reads TGTGCCAGCAGTATTCGGGACGATGGCTACACCTTC.

This clone appeared a single time. This chain uses TRBV7-2 with TRBJ1-2; TRBD1 might be the D (6 bases). The CDR3 length is 15 residues. Germline V CDR1 and CDR2: SGHTA, FQGNSA. V was trimmed by 1 base and J by 3 bases, leaving 12 bases between them. For the CDR3, the DNA is TGTGCCAGCAGCTTAGTGGGGGGCGCGGACTATGGCTACACCTTC. Translating gives CASSLVGGADYGYTF.

The chain uses TRBV5-6 and TRBJ2-7, with 7 bases identical to TRBD1. Unmatched junction bases numbered 12, after V lost 4 bases and J lost 5 bases. This CDR3 contains 15 residues. CDR1 is SGHDT and CDR2 is YYEEEE in the germline V gene. The DNA of the CDR3 is TGTGCCAGCAGCCTCGATTTTGGGACAGTCAACGAGCAGTACTTC. Its translation is CASSLDFGTVNEQYF.

The sample holds one count of this clone. The chain uses TRBV7-3 and TRBJ2-1; D is possibly TRBD2 (6 bases). This CDR3 is built from 16 residues. The V end was cut by 2 bases, the J end by 5 bases, with 16 bases between. Germline V gene sequence: CDR1 SGHTA, CDR2 FQGTGA. The chain's CDR3 is CASSLGVGGLNNEQFF. CDR3 in DNA: TGTGCCAGCAGCTTAGGAGTTGGGGGACTTAACAATGAGCAGTTCTTC.

The chain couples TRBV5-4 to TRBJ2-1, with D uncertain. The CDR3 extends over 15 amino acids. Germline lookup yields CDR1 SGHNT and CDR2 YYREEE (reference sequence). The germline V and J ends were trimmed by 4 bases and 0 bases, with 11 bases remaining between them. In nucleotides, the CDR3 is TGTGCCAGCAGCCCTGGCACTAACTCCTACAATGAGCAGTTCTTC. Its translation is CASSPGTNSYNEQFF.

DNA of the CDR3: TGTGCCAGCAGCCCCGTGGCAGGGGTTTCCTACGAGCAGTACTTC. Residues: CASSPVAGVSYEQYF. V and J are TRBV6-5 and TRBJ2-7, with a weak D call TRBD1 (6 bases). The V end lost 6 bases, the J end lost 1 base, and 16 bases lay between the germline ends. The germline gives CDR1 MNHEY, CDR2 SVGAGI. This CDR3 has 15 amino acids.

CDR3 protein: CSVSSWGLDHNEQFF. The CDR3 region has the DNA TGCAGCGTTTCTAGTTGGGGACTAGACCATAATGAGCAGTTCTTC. The chain carries TRBV29-1 and TRBJ2-1; TRBD2 agrees at 8 bases. The CDR3 runs to 15 residues. V lost 5 bases, J lost 7 bases, and 13 bases stayed unmatched. CDR1 is SQVTM and CDR2 is ANQGSEA in the germline V gene.

The CDR3 here is CASSPRATVLNTEAFF. For the CDR3, the DNA is TGCGCCAGCAGCCCCCGCGCGACAGTCTTGAACACTGAAGCTTTCTTT. The rearrangement uses TRBV4-1 and TRBJ1-1, with a weak D call TRBD1 (5 bases). Trimming pared 4 bases from V and 0 bases from J, leaving 15 bases between. The CDR3 covers 16 residues. Germline CDR1 reads MGHRA; CDR2 reads YSYEKL.